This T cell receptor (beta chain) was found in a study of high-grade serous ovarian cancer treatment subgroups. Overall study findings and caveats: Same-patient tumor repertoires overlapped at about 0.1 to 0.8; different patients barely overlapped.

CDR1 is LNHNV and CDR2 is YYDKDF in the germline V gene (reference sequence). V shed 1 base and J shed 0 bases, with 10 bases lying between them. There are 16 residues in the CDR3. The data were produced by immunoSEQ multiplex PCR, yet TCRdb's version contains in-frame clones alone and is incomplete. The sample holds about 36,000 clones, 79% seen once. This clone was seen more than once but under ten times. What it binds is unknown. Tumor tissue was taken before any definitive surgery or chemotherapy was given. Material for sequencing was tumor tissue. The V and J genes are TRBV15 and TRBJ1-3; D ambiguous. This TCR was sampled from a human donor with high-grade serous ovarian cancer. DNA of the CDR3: TGTGCCACCAGCAGAGTGTCAGCCCGCTCTGGAAACACCATATATTTT. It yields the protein CATSRVSARSGNTIYF.